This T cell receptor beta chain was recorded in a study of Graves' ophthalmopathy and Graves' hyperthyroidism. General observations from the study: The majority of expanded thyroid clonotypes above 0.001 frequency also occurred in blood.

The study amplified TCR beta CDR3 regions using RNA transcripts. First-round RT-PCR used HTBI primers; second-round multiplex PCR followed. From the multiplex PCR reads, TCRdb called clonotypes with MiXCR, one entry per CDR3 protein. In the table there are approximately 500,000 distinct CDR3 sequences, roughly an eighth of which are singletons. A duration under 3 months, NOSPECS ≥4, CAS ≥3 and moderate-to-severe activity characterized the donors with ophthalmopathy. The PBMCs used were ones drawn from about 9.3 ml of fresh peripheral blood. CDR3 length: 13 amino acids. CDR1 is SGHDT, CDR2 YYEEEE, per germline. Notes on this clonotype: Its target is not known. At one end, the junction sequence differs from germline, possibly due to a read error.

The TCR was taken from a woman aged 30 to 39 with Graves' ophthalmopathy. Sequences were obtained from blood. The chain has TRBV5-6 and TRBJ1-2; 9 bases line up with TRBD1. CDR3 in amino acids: CVSSLDRGSGYTF. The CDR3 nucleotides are TGTGTCAGCAGCTTGGACAGGGGAAGTGGCTACACCTTC.